The rows below give T cell receptor beta chains drawn from one sample of a study of blood T cells in healthy people across ages. A single record per CDR3 protein comes from TCRdb applying MiXCR to the 5' RACE reads. Among some 750,000 distinct CDR3 sequences listed, 22% were seen once. Sequenced sample: blood. Receptor source: a man in his 70s in good health. Each CDR3 is given with its conserved first and last residue. The D gene is left open where the match is weak. Clone size is not always given. Where it is, it says once, few, many or a class for expanded clones.

D gene	clone size	V gene	J gene	CDR3 DNA	CDR3 protein
TRBD1	.	TRBV18	TRBJ1-4	TGTGCCGGCTCGCCCGGGACAGGGGGCATTGCAACTAATGAAAAACTGTTTTTT	CAGSPGTGGIATNEKLFF
.	.	TRBV5-1	TRBJ1-1	TGCGCCAGCAGCTTACAGAGGTCAGGCGGGAACACTGAAGCTTTCTTT	CASSLQRSGGNTEAFF
TRBD1	.	TRBV5-1	TRBJ2-1	TGCGCCAGCAGCCCTGTCCCGGGACAGGGCAATGAGCAGTTCTTC	CASSPVPGQGNEQFF
.	.	TRBV12-3/TRBV12-4	TRBJ1-1	TGTGCCAGCAGTTTTCTCACTGAAGCTTTGTTT	CASSFLTEALF
.	.	TRBV6-6	TRBJ2-4	TGTGCCAGCACGGATCTGGGAAAAAACATTCAGTACTTC	CASTDLGKNIQYF
TRBD1	.	TRBV20-1	TRBJ1-1	TGCAGTGCTAGAGAAGGGGGACAGGGGGCTGAAGCTTTCTTT	CSAREGGQGAEAFF
.	few	TRBV12-3/TRBV12-4	TRBJ1-1	TGTGCCAGCAGTTTACAGGACACCCACACTGAAGCTTTCTTT	CASSLQDTHTEAFF
.	.	TRBV29-1	TRBJ1-4	TGCAGCGTTGAAGATAAGGGCCTAGGGGGTGAAAAACTGTTTTTT	CSVEDKGLGGEKLFF
.	.	TRBV15	TRBJ2-5	TGTGCCACCAGCAGATCCACAGGTGACCAAGAGACCCAGTACTTC	CATSRSTGDQETQYF
.	few	TRBV12-3/TRBV12-4	TRBJ2-5	TGTGCCAGCAGTTTAAGGGCGTTACAAGAGACCCAGTACTTC	CASSLRALQETQYF
.	.	TRBV12-3/TRBV12-4	TRBJ2-7	TGTGCCAGCAGTCCAGGACAGCAACCGGGTGAGCAGTACTTC	CASSPGQQPGEQYF
.	.	TRBV7-2	TRBJ1-2	TGTGCCAGCAGCTTAACGAGGCACGGCTACACCTTC	CASSLTRHGYTF
.	.	TRBV9	TRBJ1-1	TGTGCCAGCAGCGCTTTTGGGGGTGCGGCTTTCTTT	CASSAFGGAAFF
.	.	TRBV20-1	TRBJ2-7	TGCAGTGCCCAACCTAGCTCCTACGAGCAGTACTTC	CSAQPSSYEQYF
TRBD1	.	TRBV27	TRBJ2-1	TGTGCCAGCAGTTTAGGGGCCAGGGGGATCGATGAGCAGTTCTTC	CASSLGARGIDEQFF
.	once	TRBV30	TRBJ2-3	TGTGCCTGGAGAGGAGATGCGGCAGATACGCAGTATTTT	CAWRGDAADTQYF
.	.	TRBV7-3	TRBJ2-1	TGTGCCAGCAGCTTAATGGGCGCGCACGGTAACAATGAGCAGTTCTTC	CASSLMGAHGNNEQFF
.	.	TRBV24-1	TRBJ1-4	TGTGCCACCCAGGGATTTCCTAATGAAAAACTGTTTTTT	CATQGFPNEKLFF
TRBD2	.	TRBV19	TRBJ2-1	TGTGCCAGTAGTGTTACTAGCGGGGGGCGTGGTGAGCAGTTCTTC	CASSVTSGGRGEQFF
.	many	TRBV20-1	TRBJ1-1	TGCAGTGCTAGAGATCTCCTGGGGCAAGGGAACGTTGAAGCTTTCTTT	CSARDLLGQGNVEAFF
.	.	TRBV5-1	TRBJ1-4	TGCGCCAGCAGCTTGGCCGGGCAGAGAAATAATGAAAAACTGTTTTTT	CASSLAGQRNNEKLFF
.	few	TRBV10-3	TRBJ1-1	TGTGCCATCACTACCGACGGGAACACTGAAGCTTTCTTT	CAITTDGNTEAFF
TRBD1	once	TRBV7-9	TRBJ1-1	TGTGCCAGCAGCTATACGACAGGGCCCGGGGCTGAAGCTTTCTTT	CASSYTTGPGAEAFF
.	.	TRBV5-1	TRBJ2-5	TGCGCCAGCAGCTTGGGAGCGAGGTCATCGGTTCAAGAGACCCAGTACTTC	CASSLGARSSVQETQYF
TRBD2	.	TRBV12-3/TRBV12-4	TRBJ2-1	TGTGCCAGCACCCCAACAACTAGCGGGGGGTGCAATGAGCAGTTCTTC	CASTPTTSGGCNEQFF
.	few	TRBV7-2	TRBJ1-5	TGTGCCAGCAGCTTGGGAAGGGGCTACGGTCAGCCCCAGCATTTT	CASSLGRGYGQPQHF
TRBD2	.	TRBV27	TRBJ2-1	TGTGCCAGCAGTTTAAAGGCTGGCTGGGGGACTAGCGACTACAATGAGCAGTTCTTC	CASSLKAGWGTSDYNEQFF
.	few	TRBV4-1	TRBJ2-3	TGCGCCAGCAGCCAAGATAACACCTGGTCCACAGATACGCAGTATTTT	CASSQDNTWSTDTQYF
TRBD1	few	TRBV12-3/TRBV12-4	TRBJ1-6	TGTGCCAGCAGTTTGTACAGGGGAAATTCACCCCTCCACTTT	CASSLYRGNSPLHF
.	many	TRBV11-2	TRBJ1-1	TGTGCCAGCAGCTTAGCGGGGCAGACCCAAGAAGCTTTCTTT	CASSLAGQTQEAFF
TRBD1	many	TRBV6-5	TRBJ2-3	TGTGCCAGCAGCCCGACAGGGGATGCAGATACGCAGTATTTT	CASSPTGDADTQYF
TRBD2	few	TRBV6-5	TRBJ2-3	TGTGCCAGCACCCAGCGGGGGGGCACAGATACGCAGTATTTT	CASTQRGGTDTQYF
.	many	TRBV7-9	TRBJ1-4	TGTGCCAGCAGCTCGGGCGGTGGTAAACTGTTTTTT	CASSSGGGKLFF
TRBD2	.	TRBV3-1	TRBJ2-1	TGTGCCAGCAGCCAAGCATTACTAGCGGGAGGTAGTAATGAGCAGTTCTTC	CASSQALLAGGSNEQFF
TRBD2	many	TRBV6-5	TRBJ2-1	TGCGCCAGCAGCCGGGGGGGGAGCTCCTACAATGAGCAGTTCTTC	CASSRGGSSYNEQFF
.	few	TRBV9	TRBJ1-3	TGTGCCAGCAGCGCACACCTTAGCTCTGGAAACACCATATATTTT	CASSAHLSSGNTIYF
.	.	TRBV12-3/TRBV12-4	TRBJ2-1	TGTGCCAGCAGTTCCCTCAGGGGGGGCAATGAGCAGTTCTTC	CASSSLRGGNEQFF
.	few	TRBV12-3/TRBV12-4	TRBJ1-5	TGTGCCAGCAGTTTACAGAACAGTCTGGGGGATCAGCCCCAGCATTTT	CASSLQNSLGDQPQHF
.	many	TRBV13	TRBJ2-4	TGTGCCAGCAGCGTCGATGGGGGAGACATTCAGTACTTC	CASSVDGGDIQYF
TRBD2	.	TRBV5-5	TRBJ2-7	TGTGCCAGCAGCTTGTGGGGGGGAAGGACCACCTACGAGCAGTACTTC	CASSLWGGRTTYEQYF
.	many	TRBV12-3/TRBV12-4	TRBJ1-2	TGTGCCAGCAGGGATGCAGACTTCGTCTATGGCTACACCTTC	CASRDADFVYGYTF
.	.	TRBV5-1	TRBJ2-2	TGCGCCAGCAGCTTGGGGGCAGTTACGAACACCGGGGAGCTGTTTTTT	CASSLGAVTNTGELFF
.	once	TRBV19	TRBJ1-2	TGTGCCAGCCATAAGGGCACATCTAACTATGGCTACACCTTC	CASHKGTSNYGYTF
.	few	TRBV12-3/TRBV12-4	TRBJ1-1	TGTGCCAGCAGCGCTCCTGACGCGTTGAACACTGAAGCTTTCTTT	CASSAPDALNTEAFF
TRBD1	.	TRBV19	TRBJ2-7	TGTGCCAGTAGTTCCGGGACAGGGGTGAGCTACGAGCAGTACTTC	CASSSGTGVSYEQYF
TRBD2	.	TRBV29-1	TRBJ2-1	TGCAGCGTGGCGGTAGCCGGGGGGAACAATGAGCAGTTCTTC	CSVAVAGGNNEQFF